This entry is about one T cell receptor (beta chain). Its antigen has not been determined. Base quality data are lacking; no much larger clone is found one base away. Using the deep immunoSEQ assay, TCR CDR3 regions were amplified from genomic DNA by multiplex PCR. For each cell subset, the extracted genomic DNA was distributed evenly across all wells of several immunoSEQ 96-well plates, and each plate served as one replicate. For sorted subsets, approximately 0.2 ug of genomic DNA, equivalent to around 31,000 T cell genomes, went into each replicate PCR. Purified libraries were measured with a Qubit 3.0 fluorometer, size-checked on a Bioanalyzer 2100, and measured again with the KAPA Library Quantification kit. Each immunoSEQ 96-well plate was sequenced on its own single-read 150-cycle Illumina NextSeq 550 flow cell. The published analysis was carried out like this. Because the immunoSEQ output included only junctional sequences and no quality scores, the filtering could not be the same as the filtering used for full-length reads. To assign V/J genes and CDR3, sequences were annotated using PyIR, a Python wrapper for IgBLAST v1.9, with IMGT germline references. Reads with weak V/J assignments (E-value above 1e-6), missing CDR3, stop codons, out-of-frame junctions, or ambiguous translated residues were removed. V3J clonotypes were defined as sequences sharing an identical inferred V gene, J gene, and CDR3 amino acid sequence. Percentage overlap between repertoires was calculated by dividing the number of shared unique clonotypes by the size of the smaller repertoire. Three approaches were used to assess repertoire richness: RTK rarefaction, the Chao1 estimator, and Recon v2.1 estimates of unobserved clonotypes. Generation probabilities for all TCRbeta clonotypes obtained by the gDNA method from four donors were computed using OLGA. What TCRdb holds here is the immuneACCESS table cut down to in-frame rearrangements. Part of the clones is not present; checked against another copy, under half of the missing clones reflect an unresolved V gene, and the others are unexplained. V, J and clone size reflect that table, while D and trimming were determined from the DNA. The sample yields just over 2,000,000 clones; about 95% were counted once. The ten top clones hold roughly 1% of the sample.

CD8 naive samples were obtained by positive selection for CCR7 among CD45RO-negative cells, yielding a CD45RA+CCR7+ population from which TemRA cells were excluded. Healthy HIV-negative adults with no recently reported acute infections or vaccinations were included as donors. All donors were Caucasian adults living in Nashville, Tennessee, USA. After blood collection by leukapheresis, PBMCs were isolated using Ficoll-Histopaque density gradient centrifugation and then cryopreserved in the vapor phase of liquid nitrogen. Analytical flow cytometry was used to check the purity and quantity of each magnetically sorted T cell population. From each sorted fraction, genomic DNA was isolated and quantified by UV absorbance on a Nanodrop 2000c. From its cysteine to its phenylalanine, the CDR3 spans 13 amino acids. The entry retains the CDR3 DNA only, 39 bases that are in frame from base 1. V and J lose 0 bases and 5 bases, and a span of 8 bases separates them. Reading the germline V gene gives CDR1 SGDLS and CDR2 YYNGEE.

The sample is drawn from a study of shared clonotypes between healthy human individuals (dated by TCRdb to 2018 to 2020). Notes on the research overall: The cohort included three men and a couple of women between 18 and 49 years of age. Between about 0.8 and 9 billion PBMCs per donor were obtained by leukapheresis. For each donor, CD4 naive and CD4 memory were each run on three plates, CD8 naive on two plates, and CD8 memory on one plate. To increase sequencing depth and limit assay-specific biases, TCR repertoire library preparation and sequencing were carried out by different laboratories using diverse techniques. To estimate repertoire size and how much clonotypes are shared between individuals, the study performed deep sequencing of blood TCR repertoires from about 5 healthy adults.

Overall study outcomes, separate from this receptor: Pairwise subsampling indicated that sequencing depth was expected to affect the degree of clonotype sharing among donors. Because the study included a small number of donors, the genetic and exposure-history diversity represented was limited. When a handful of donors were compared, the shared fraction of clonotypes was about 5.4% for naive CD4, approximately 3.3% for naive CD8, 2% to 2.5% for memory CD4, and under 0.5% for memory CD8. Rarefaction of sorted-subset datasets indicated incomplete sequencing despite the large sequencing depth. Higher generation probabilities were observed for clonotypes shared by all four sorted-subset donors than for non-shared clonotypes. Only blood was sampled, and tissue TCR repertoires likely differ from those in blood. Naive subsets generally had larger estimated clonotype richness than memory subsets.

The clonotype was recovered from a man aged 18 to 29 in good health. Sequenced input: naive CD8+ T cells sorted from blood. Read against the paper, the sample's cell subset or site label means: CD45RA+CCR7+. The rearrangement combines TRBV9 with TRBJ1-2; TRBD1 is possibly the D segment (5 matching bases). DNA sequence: TGTGCCAGCAGCGTAGGACAGCAATATGGCTACACCTTC. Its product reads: CASSVGQQYGYTF.